Sequencing of this T cell receptor beta chain was carried out in a study of cytomegalovirus exposure and HLA in healthy donors. The study ran its PCR with 60 Vbeta and 13 Jbeta primers. The method was immunoSEQ multiplex PCR; TCRdb's version includes in-frame clones alone and lacks a portion of them. The profile shows under 200,000 clones, about three quarters of them singletons. The sequencing sample was made of PBMCs. The TCR was taken from a woman aged 40 to 50 in good health and CMV-seropositive.

The CDR3 DNA reads TGTGCCTTTATGCCAGGGGACGGTTCACCCCTCCACTTT. This encodes CAFMPGDGSPLHF. The chain couples TRBV30 to TRBJ1-6; possible D gene TRBD1, 6 bases. CDR3 size: 13 residues. From germline, CDR1 is GTSNPN and CDR2 SVGIG (reference sequence). V was cut by 7 bases and J by 9 bases, with 16 bases left in between.